Below are 25 T cell receptor beta chains sequenced from a single sample in a study of ipilimumab plus nivolumab after autologous stem cell transplantation. Here immunoSEQ multiplex PCR was the method, and the copy in TCRdb shows in-frame clones only, minus some. The sample records some 45,000 clones, roughly 88% being singletons. The sequencing used PBMCs, collected in a trial of ipilimumab plus nivolumab as post-transplant consolidation. The receptor set was obtained from a male donor with multiple myeloma.

The chain uses TRBV7-6 and TRBJ2-7; a weak D match, TRBD1 (6 bases). CDR3 size: 15 residues. Trimming removed 3 bases at V and 2 bases at J, with 14 bases between. Germline CDR1 and CDR2: SGHVS and FNYEAQ. The CDR3 nucleotides read TGTGCCAGCAGCTTGCGGATGGGGGCCCCCTACGAGCAGTACTTC. As protein: CASSLRMGAPYEQYF. The entire variable domain, with the rest obtained from reference TRBV7-6 and TRBJ2-7, is as follows: GAGVSQSPRYKVTKRGQDVALRCDPISGHVSLYWYRQALGQGPEFLTYFNYEAQQDKSGLPNDRFSAERPEGSISTLTIQRTEQRDSAMYRCASSLRMGAPYEQYFGPGTRLTVT.

The chain is built from TRBV6-1 and TRBJ1-5; 9 bases match TRBD1. V dropped 4 bases and J dropped 7; count of bases not matched to a gene: 8. Germline values: CDR1 MNHNS, CDR2 SASEGT. The CDR3 contains 15 residues. The CDR3 DNA reads TGTGCCAGCAGTGCCACAGGGGGCGCAGGGCAGCCCCAGCATTTT. Amino acids: CASSATGGAGQPQHF.

V is TRBV6-1 and J is TRBJ1-2, with a tentative D call TRBD1 (5 bases). The CDR3 contains 13 residues. CDR1 and CDR2 from the germline V gene are MNHNS and SASEGT. The V and J ends lost 6 bases and 8 bases respectively, with 16 bases between them. The CDR3 DNA reads as TGTGCCAGCAGCCAACGGGGAGGGGACGGCTACACCTTC. Translation gives CASSQRGGDGYTF.

The chain recombines TRBV5-1 with TRBJ2-5; 7 bases map to TRBD2. Germline lookup yields CDR1 SGHRS and CDR2 YFSETQ. The CDR3 length is 14 residues. Germline trimming cut 4 bases from V and 4 bases from J; bases unmatched to any gene: 7. CDR3 amino acids: CASSRDGGRETQYF. CDR3 sequence (DNA): TGCGCCAGCAGCCGGGATGGCGGGAGAGAGACCCAGTACTTC.

V and J are TRBV6-5 and TRBJ1-3; no clear D. Trimming shortened V by 2 bases and J by 1 base, and 9 bases separated the two germline ends. Germline V gives CDR1 MNHEY, CDR2 SVGAGI. The CDR3 covers 15 residues. CDR3 coding DNA: TGTGCCAGCAGTTACAACGCGGCGTCTGGAAACACCATATATTTT. Residues: CASSYNAASGNTIYF.

The chain is built from TRBV2 and TRBJ2-2; 9 bases are a match to TRBD1. J was trimmed by 5 bases and V by 6 bases; bases with no gene match: 7. Germline assignment: CDR1 SNHLY and CDR2 FYNNEI. The CDR3 runs 15 residues. The CDR3 sequence is CASSPGQGGTGELFF. For the CDR3, the DNA is TGTGCCAGCAGCCCGGGACAGGGAGGAACCGGGGAGCTGTTTTTT.

J is TRBJ1-2 and V is TRBV7-2; 7 bases line up with TRBD1. Trimming removed 3 bases from V and 3 bases from J; junction bases left unmatched: 4. The CDR3 has 14 residues. Germline V CDR1 and CDR2: SGHTA, FQGNSA. CDR3 residues: CASSFSQGDYGYTF. CDR3 in DNA: TGTGCCAGCAGCTTCAGTCAGGGGGACTATGGCTACACCTTC.

V usage is TRBV6-5 and J usage is TRBJ1-2, with 7 bases matching TRBD1. The ends lost 2 bases at V and 2 bases at J; junction bases unmatched: 5. The CDR3 has 15 amino acids. Germline V gives CDR1 MNHEY, CDR2 SVGAGI. The CDR3 protein is CASSYDSGGNYGYTF. Here the CDR3 DNA reads TGTGCCAGCAGTTACGATTCAGGGGGGAACTATGGCTACACCTTC.

V gene TRBV30 combines with J gene TRBJ1-4; no definite D call. The CDR3 loop spans 13 amino acids. The germline V gene encodes CDR1 GTSNPN and CDR2 SVGIG (reference sequence). Trimming cost V 5 bases and J 0 bases, with 7 bases left between them. This chain's CDR3 is CAWSGATNEKLFF. The CDR3 DNA reads TGTGCCTGGTCAGGCGCAACTAATGAAAAACTGTTTTTT.

The V call is TRBV5-1, the J call TRBJ1-5; D gene ambiguous. The germline V gene has CDR1 SGHRS and CDR2 YFSETQ. The CDR3 loop spans 15 amino acids. Trimming removed 4 bases at V and 8 bases at J, with 19 bases between. The CDR3 here is CASSQDPAGGEPQHF. The CDR3, as DNA: TGCGCCAGCAGCCAGGACCCAGCTGGCGGGGAGCCCCAGCATTTT.

CDR3 loop: CASSLPGQLNTEAFF. As DNA, the CDR3 is TGTGCCAGCAGCCTCCCGGGACAGCTGAACACTGAAGCTTTCTTT. This chain uses TRBV5-5 with TRBJ1-1; 7 bases are a match to TRBD1. The germline gives CDR1 SGHKS, CDR2 YYEKEE (reference sequence). This CDR3 has 15 residues. With V trimmed by 4 bases and J by 0 bases, 6 bases remained unmatched.

With regard to this clone: The junction shows a germline mismatch at one end, possibly a read error. The CDR3 DNA reads as TGTGCTAGCAGCTTATCCTCCGGGACAGGGTACGAGCAGTACTTC. It yields the protein CASSLSSGTGYEQYF. The V call is TRBV7-7, the J call TRBJ2-5; TRBD1 aligns across 9 bases. The DNA end lines up better with TRBJ2-7; the J call may be wrong. This CDR3 has 15 amino acids. The V gene's germline CDR1 is SSHAT and CDR2 FNYEAQ (reference sequence).

The V and J genes are TRBV7-9 and TRBJ1-1, with D tentatively TRBD1 (5 bases). Trimming removed 5 bases from V and 3 bases from J, with 16 bases in between. The CDR3 covers 15 residues. Germline CDR1 and CDR2: SEHNR and FQNEAQ (reference sequence). The CDR3 loop reads CASSHVRGGYTEAFF. The DNA for the CDR3 is TGTGCCAGCAGCCACGTACGGGGGGGATACACTGAAGCTTTCTTT.

The rearrangement links TRBV13 to TRBJ2-3; unclear D gene. This CDR3 contains 13 residues. Trimming took 1 base from V and 6 from J, leaving 8 bases between them. Germline-derived CDR1 and CDR2 are PRHDT and FYEKMQ (reference sequence). CDR3 sequence reads: CASSLDKTDTQYF. The CDR3 nucleotides read TGTGCCAGCAGCTTAGATAAAACGGATACGCAGTATTTT.

V usage is TRBV7-2 and J usage is TRBJ2-3, with a possible D match to TRBD2 (6 bases). V dropped 7 bases and J dropped 4 bases, with 18 bases sitting between them. The CDR3 is 15 amino acids. CDR1 and CDR2 (germline): SGHTA, FQGNSA. The CDR3 coding sequence is TGTGCCAGCACCTCAGGAGGGGCGCGGGCAGATACGCAGTATTTT. Protein product: CASTSGGARADTQYF.

The chain is built from TRBV11-3 and TRBJ2-5, with 15 positions matching TRBD2. Germline V gene sequence: CDR1 SGHNT, CDR2 YENEEA. CDR3 size: 17 residues. The V gene end was trimmed by 4 bases and the J gene end by 0 bases; junction bases not matched to a gene: 3. CDR3: CASSSGTSGRYQETQYF. CDR3 DNA: TGTGCCAGCAGCTCCGGGACTAGCGGGAGGTACCAAGAGACCCAGTACTTC.

The chain is built from TRBV5-8 and TRBJ2-6; possible D gene TRBD2, 5 bases. Trimming left V 4 bases short and J 1 base short, with 12 bases between. Germline-derived CDR1 and CDR2 are SGHTS and YDEGEE. CDR3 length equals 16 residues. The CDR3 loop reads CASSPDWASGANVLTF. CDR3 in DNA: TGTGCCAGCAGCCCGGACTGGGCGTCTGGGGCCAACGTCCTGACTTTC.

V gene TRBV2 combines with J gene TRBJ2-7; possibly TRBD1 for D (5 bases). From germline, CDR1 is SNHLY and CDR2 FYNNEI. This CDR3 is 14 amino acids long. V was clipped by 1 base and J by 3 bases, with 10 bases between them. The CDR3 nucleotides are TGTGCCAGCAGTGAAGGCACAGGTTACTACGAGCAGTACTTC. Encoded protein: CASSEGTGYYEQYF.

The V call is TRBV10-3, the J call TRBJ2-3; 8 nucleotides line up with TRBD1. The V and J ends lost 4 bases and 1 base, in that order; junction bases with no gene match: 10. Germline V gene sequence: CDR1 ENHRY, CDR2 SYGVKD. The CDR3 extends over 17 amino acids. The CDR3 sequence: CAISASRTGRGTDTQYF. DNA for the CDR3: TGTGCCATCAGTGCGTCGAGGACAGGGCGAGGCACAGATACGCAGTATTTT.

The rearrangement joins TRBV6-5 to TRBJ2-7, with D perhaps matching TRBD2 (6 bases). The V gene lost 9 bases and the J gene lost 3 bases, with 12 bases spanning the gap. The CDR3 length is 12 residues. The germline CDR1 and CDR2 sequences are MNHEY and SVGAGI. CDR3 sequence reads: CASQGSGYEQYF. CDR3 in DNA: TGTGCCAGTCAGGGTAGCGGCTACGAGCAGTACTTC.

The V call is TRBV4-2, the J call TRBJ2-7; tentative D call: TRBD1 (6 bases). The germline gives CDR1 LGHNA, CDR2 YNFKEQ. Trimming shortened V by 0 bases and J by 0 bases, and 18 bases separated the two germline ends. This CDR3 is 18 amino acids long. DNA of the CDR3: TGTGCCAGCAGCCAAGACCCGCCGTTAACAGGGAGCTCCTACGAGCAGTACTTC. Protein sequence: CASSQDPPLTGSSYEQYF.

Only a few counts were recorded for this clone. The rearrangement joins TRBV25-1 to TRBJ2-6; D tentatively reads TRBD1 or TRBD2 (5 bases each). Germline CDR1 is MGHDK and CDR2 is SYGVNS. V lost 1 base, J lost 3 bases, and 7 bases lay in between. The CDR3 contains 15 residues. DNA of the CDR3: TGTGCCAGCAGTGAATCAGGGAGTGGGGCCAACGTCCTGACTTTC. As protein: CASSESGSGANVLTF.

V and J are TRBV19 and TRBJ1-5, with D perhaps TRBD1 (5 bases). V lost 5 bases and J lost 1, with 12 bases in between. This CDR3 region has 15 residues. Germline values: CDR1 LNHDA, CDR2 SQIVND (reference sequence). The CDR3 nucleotides read TGTGCCAGTAGTGGGTGGGGCCTGAGCAATCAGCCCCAGCATTTT. Protein: CASSGWGLSNQPQHF.

This sequence joins TRBV6-6 and TRBJ1-1, with D uncertain. Germline V lookup: CDR1 MNHNY, CDR2 SVGAGI (reference sequence). V gave up 5 bases and J gave up 2 bases, with 6 bases separating them. The CDR3 has 12 residues. The CDR3 loop reads CASSRSNTEAFF. CDR3 DNA sequence: TGTGCCAGCAGTCGCAGTAACACTGAAGCTTTCTTT.

The chain employs TRBV7-9 and TRBJ1-3, with no clear D. The length of the CDR3 is 14 residues. The V gene lost 2 bases and the J gene lost 1 base, with 6 bases spanning the gap. Germline assignment: CDR1 SEHNR and CDR2 FQNEAQ (reference sequence). CDR3 nucleotides: TGTGCCAGCAGCTTAATGACGTCTGGAAACACCATATATTTT. Translated, it gives CASSLMTSGNTIYF.